What follows are 27 T cell receptor beta chains derived from one specimen sequenced in a study of Tregs in tolerant kidney transplant recipients. Recipients received nonmyeloablative bone marrow transplants from related graft donors, with transient mixed chimerism. The repertoire was sequenced with immunoSEQ multiplex PCR; TCRdb's copy has only in-frame clones and lacks some. The sample includes about 50,000 clones, roughly nine tenths seen only once; the top ten take about 14%. The sequenced sample was CD8+ T cells from blood (PBMCs), obtained 12 months after the transplant. The receptors derive from a human patient who received a combined kidney and bone marrow transplant. Part of the T cells may come from the graft donor.

The chain couples TRBV4-3 to TRBJ2-7; perhaps TRBD2 as D (5 bases). CDR1 and CDR2 from the germline V gene are LGHNA and YSLEER. This CDR3 has 15 amino acids. V lost 1 base, J lost 0 bases, and 10 bases lay in between. The CDR3 reads CASSQGRLSSYEQYF. For the CDR3, the DNA is TGCGCCAGCAGCCAAGGGAGACTAAGCTCCTACGAGCAGTACTTC.

V is TRBV7-2 and J is TRBJ2-5; D gene ambiguous. Per the germline V gene, CDR1 is SGHTA and CDR2 is FQGNSA. The CDR3 contains 16 residues. Trimming pared 4 bases from V and 5 bases from J, leaving 20 bases between. Here the CDR3 DNA reads TGTGCCAGCAGCTACCTACTACCGAGGCCCGGGGAGACCCAGTACTTC. This gives the protein CASSYLLPRPGETQYF.

The chain recombines TRBV18 with TRBJ1-2, with 11 bases lining up with TRBD1. The V gene end was trimmed by 3 bases and the J gene end by 3 bases; junction bases not matched to a gene: 0. The CDR3 has 14 amino acids. Germline V gives CDR1 KGHSH, CDR2 LQKENI. This CDR3 reads CASSPGQGDYGYTF. The CDR3 region has the DNA TGTGCCAGCTCACCGGGACAGGGGGACTATGGCTACACCTTC.

The chain carries TRBV4-3 and TRBJ2-7; 8 bases match TRBD2. Trimming took 4 bases from V and 2 from J; bases not matched to a gene: 4. The V gene's germline CDR1 is LGHNA and CDR2 YSLEER. This CDR3 is 14 amino acids long. CDR3 sequence (DNA): TGCGCCAGCAGCCCCTACGGGGGGGCCTACGAGCAGTACTTC. Translated: CASSPYGGAYEQYF.

This clone turned up a few times. The chain carries TRBV7-9 and TRBJ2-7; D call uncertain. The CDR3 loop spans 13 amino acids. CDR1 is SEHNR, CDR2 FQNEAQ, per germline (reference sequence). Trimming removed 5 bases from V and 0 bases from J, with 8 bases in between. CDR3 nucleotides: TGTGCCAGCAGCCGAGACATCTCCTACGAGCAGTACTTC. It specifies CASSRDISYEQYF.

The CDR3 reads CASSLDRVETQYF. The CDR3, as DNA: TGTGCCAGCAGCTTGGACAGGGTGGAGACCCAGTACTTC. V and J are TRBV7-2 and TRBJ2-5; 8 bases are a match to TRBD1. With 3 bases clipped from V and 5 bases from J, the junction kept 2 bases outside the gene matches. CDR3 length: 13 amino acids. Germline assignment: CDR1 SGHTA and CDR2 FQGNSA.

This rearrangement joins TRBV4-1 to TRBJ2-5; 8 nucleotides agree with TRBD2. The better agreement between TRBJ2-7 and the DNA end casts doubt on the J call. The germline V gene encodes CDR1 MGHRA and CDR2 YSYEKL. CDR3 length: 15 amino acids. The CDR3 region is CASSQGGGLTYEQYF. Here the CDR3 DNA reads TGCGCCAGCAGCCAGGGCGGGGGGCTGACCTACGAGCAGTACTTC.

The chain joins TRBV6-5 to TRBJ2-2, with 9 bases that match TRBD2. The CDR3 is 15 amino acids. Germline V gives CDR1 MNHEY, CDR2 SVGAGI. The V segment lost 4 bases and the J segment 5 bases; nucleotides outside the gene matches: 5. The CDR3 nucleotides are TGTGCCAGCAGTTCGGGCGGGAGGGAAACCGGGGAGCTGTTTTTT. Protein: CASSSGGRETGELFF.

V gene TRBV4-3 combines with J gene TRBJ2-3, with TRBD1 matching 8 bases. Per the germline V gene, CDR1 is LGHNA and CDR2 is YSLEER. This CDR3 region has 14 residues. V was clipped by 1 base and J by 7 bases; unmatched bases: 4. Here the CDR3 reads CASSQGTGLNTQYF. The DNA for the CDR3 is TGCGCCAGCAGCCAAGGGACAGGGCTGAATACGCAGTATTTT.

The V call is TRBV27, the J call TRBJ2-5, with 8 bases matching TRBD1. Gene TRBJ2-7 matches the end of the DNA better, so the J call may be wrong. Germline CDR1 reads MNHEY; CDR2 reads SMNVEV (reference sequence). CDR3 length: 14 residues. The CDR3 nucleotides are TGTGCCAGCAGTTTTTTGACAGGGGATATCGAGCAGTACTTC. Its protein product is CASSFLTGDIEQYF.

The chain is built from TRBV19 and TRBJ2-3, with D possibly being TRBD1 (6 bases). The germline V gene has CDR1 LNHDA and CDR2 SQIVND (reference sequence). V lost 4 bases and J lost 6, with 14 bases in between. This CDR3 spans 14 amino acids. CDR3 bases: TGTGCCAGTAGTAGGGGGCTAGCATCGGATACGCAGTATTTT. As protein: CASSRGLASDTQYF. The full variable domain, in which reference TRBV19 and TRBJ2-3 provide the parts outside the CDR3, is DGGITQSPKYLFRKEGQNVTLSCEQNLNHDAMYWYRQDPGQGLRLIYYSQIVNDFQKGDIAEGYSVSREKKESFPLTVTSAQKNPTAFYLCASSRGLASDTQYFGPGTRLTVL.

The chain couples TRBV5-8 to TRBJ2-5, with 10 nucleotides matching TRBD1. CDR1 and CDR2 (germline): SGHTS, YDEGEE. Trimming cost V 3 bases and J 1 base; bases outside gene matches: 3. This CDR3 region has 15 residues. CDR3 region: CASSSDRGIQETQYF. For the CDR3, the DNA is TGTGCCAGCAGCTCGGACAGGGGGATCCAAGAGACCCAGTACTTC.

The chain joins TRBV7-2 to TRBJ2-1; 12 nucleotides agree with TRBD1. The V segment lost 1 base and the J segment 5 bases; nucleotides outside the gene matches: 6. Germline V gene sequence: CDR1 SGHTA, CDR2 FQGNSA. The CDR3 has 17 residues. CDR3 in amino acids: CASSLVWGQGANNEQFF. DNA for the CDR3: TGTGCCAGCAGCTTAGTATGGGGACAGGGGGCGAACAATGAGCAGTTCTTC.

The rearrangement links TRBV7-9 to TRBJ1-2; 9 bases are a match to TRBD1. V was pared by 5 bases and J by 0 bases, with 4 bases of the junction left unmatched. The length of the CDR3 is 15 residues. Germline loops: CDR1 SEHNR, CDR2 FQNEAQ (reference sequence). The CDR3 coding sequence is TGTGCCAGCAGCCAGGGACAGGGCGCTAACTATGGCTACACCTTC. Encoded protein: CASSQGQGANYGYTF.

With regard to this clone: In the same sample, other DNA sequences code for this CDR3. The gene calls are TRBV5-1 and TRBJ1-6; 10 bases align to TRBD1. The J segment lost 4 bases and the V segment lost 4 bases, leaving 5 bases of the junction unmatched. CDR3 size: 16 residues. Germline CDR1 and CDR2: SGHRS and YFSETQ. The CDR3 protein is CASSGTGVQYNSPLHF. The CDR3 region has the DNA TGCGCCAGCAGCGGGACAGGGGTGCAATATAATTCACCCCTCCACTTT.

The chain couples TRBV28 to TRBJ1-2; 9 bases map to TRBD1. CDR3 length equals 17 residues. Trimming at V came to 5 bases and at J to 6 bases, leaving 16 bases not matched to a gene. In germline, CDR1 is MDHEN, CDR2 SYDVKM. Here the CDR3 reads CASSETTETGGIDGYTF. DNA for the CDR3: TGTGCCAGCAGTGAGACAACCGAGACAGGGGGAATCGATGGCTACACCTTC.

The gene calls are TRBV28 and TRBJ1-1; D not certain. CDR1 and CDR2 (germline): MDHEN, SYDVKM. Trimming left V 2 bases short and J 1 base short, with 5 bases between. This CDR3 region has 13 residues. This CDR3 is CASSLNSNTEAFF. CDR3 sequence (DNA): TGTGCCAGCAGTTTAAACTCGAACACTGAAGCTTTCTTT.

As concerns this clone: Other nucleotide sequences in the sample specify the same CDR3. The genes are TRBV9 and TRBJ1-2, with 11 bases lining up with TRBD1. The length of the CDR3 is 14 residues. With 2 bases clipped from V and 5 bases from J, the junction kept 2 bases outside the gene matches. Per germline, CDR1 SGDLS and CDR2 YYNGEE. The CDR3: CASSVGQGAYGYTF. Written as DNA, the CDR3 is TGTGCCAGCAGCGTTGGACAGGGGGCTTATGGCTACACCTTC.

V usage is TRBV7-9 and J usage is TRBJ2-1, with a tentative D call TRBD2 (6 bases). Per the germline V gene, CDR1 is SEHNR and CDR2 is FQNEAQ (reference sequence). Between the trimmed V and J ends, which lost 6 bases and 5 bases, there was a span of 11 bases. The CDR3 sequence is 13 residues long. CDR3 nucleotide sequence: TGTGCCAGCAGATCGCGGGGAAACAATGAGCAGTTCTTC. Amino acid sequence: CASRSRGNNEQFF.

The V and J genes are TRBV7-8 and TRBJ2-5, with D possibly TRBD2 on 5 matching bases. This CDR3 comprises 13 residues. Trimming took 2 bases from V and 5 from J, leaving 9 bases between them. The germline gives CDR1 SGHVS, CDR2 FQNEAQ. The CDR3 DNA is TGTGCCAGCAGCTTATGGGGAGAGGAGACCCAGTACTTC. Protein: CASSLWGEETQYF.

The V call is TRBV27, the J call TRBJ1-4; 7 bases agree with TRBD1. The CDR3 contains 15 residues. The trim removed 3 bases at V and 6 bases at J, leaving 7 bases unmatched. Germline values: CDR1 MNHEY, CDR2 SMNVEV (reference sequence). The DNA for the CDR3 is TGTGCCAGCAGTTTCGGCCGACAGGGTTATGAAAAACTGTTTTTT. Protein: CASSFGRQGYEKLFF.

This clone was seen ten or more times. The gene calls are TRBV21-1 and TRBJ2-5; TRBD2 is the table's D call and was not checked against the DNA. TRBV21-1 corresponds to a pseudogene. This CDR3 comprises 14 residues. This CDR3 reads CASSKSLGGETQYF. CDR3 in DNA: TGTGCCAGCAGCAAATCACTGGGGGGAGAGACCCAGTACTTC.

The V and J genes are TRBV19 and TRBJ2-1; 7 bases fit TRBD2. Germline CDR1 reads LNHDA; CDR2 reads SQIVND (reference sequence). The V and J ends lost 3 bases and 3 bases, in that order; junction bases with no gene match: 8. The CDR3 is made up of 16 amino acids. The CDR3 DNA is TGTGCCAGTAGTATCGGCGGGAGAGGTGGCTACAATGAGCAGTTCTTC. As protein: CASSIGGRGGYNEQFF.

This chain connects TRBV5-5 to TRBJ2-2; 8 positions agree with TRBD1. V was pared by 4 bases and J by 6 bases, with 8 bases of the junction left unmatched. The CDR3 is made up of 15 amino acids. Germline CDR1 SGHKS, CDR2 YYEKEE (reference sequence). The CDR3 reads CASSGGQASAGELFF. CDR3 coding DNA: TGTGCCAGCAGCGGGGGACAGGCCAGTGCCGGGGAGCTGTTTTTT.

The V gene is TRBV5-6, the J gene TRBJ1-2; TRBD1 matches at 7 bases. V dropped 3 bases and J dropped 1; count of bases not matched to a gene: 12. The CDR3 has 17 residues. CDR1 is SGHDT and CDR2 is YYEEEE in the germline V gene. The CDR3 loop reads CASSSGGGPLFNYGYTF. The CDR3 bases are TGTGCCAGCAGCTCAGGAGGGGGCCCTCTATTTAACTATGGCTACACCTTC.

J is TRBJ2-5 and V is TRBV15; D gene unclear. V was trimmed by 1 base and J by 1 base, leaving 13 bases between them. In germline, CDR1 is LNHNV, CDR2 YYDKDF (reference sequence). The CDR3 runs 16 residues. CDR3 in DNA: TGTGCCACCAGCAGAGTCCCGGAGAGACTCCAAGAGACCCAGTACTTC. Its translation is CATSRVPERLQETQYF.

The chain couples TRBV10-3 to TRBJ2-7, with D maybe TRBD2 (6 bases). The V gene lost 6 bases and the J gene lost 2 bases, with 14 bases spanning the gap. Germline V lookup: CDR1 ENHRY, CDR2 SYGVKD. The CDR3 has 14 residues. The CDR3 DNA sequence: TGTGCCATCAGGGCCGAGAGCGGGCCCTACGAGCAGTACTTC. This sequence encodes CAIRAESGPYEQYF.